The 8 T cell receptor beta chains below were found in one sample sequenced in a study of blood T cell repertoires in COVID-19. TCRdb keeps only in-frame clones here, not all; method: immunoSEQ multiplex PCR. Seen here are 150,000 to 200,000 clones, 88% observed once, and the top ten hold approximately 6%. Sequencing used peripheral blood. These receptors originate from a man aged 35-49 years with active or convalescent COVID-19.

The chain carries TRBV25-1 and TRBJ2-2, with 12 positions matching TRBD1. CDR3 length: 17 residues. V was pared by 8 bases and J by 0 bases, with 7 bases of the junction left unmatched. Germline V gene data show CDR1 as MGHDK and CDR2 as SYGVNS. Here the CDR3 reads CASRRDRGLSNTGELFF. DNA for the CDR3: TGTGCCAGCCGACGGGACAGGGGGCTATCGAACACCGGGGAGCTGTTTTTT.

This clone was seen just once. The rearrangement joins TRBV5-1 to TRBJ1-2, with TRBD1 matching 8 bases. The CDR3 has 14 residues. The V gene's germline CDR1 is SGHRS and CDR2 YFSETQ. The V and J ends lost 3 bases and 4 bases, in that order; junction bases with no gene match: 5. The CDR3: CASSWGQDGYGYTF. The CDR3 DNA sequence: TGCGCCAGCAGCTGGGGACAGGACGGCTATGGCTACACCTTC.

The CDR3 region has the DNA TGTGCCAGTAGTTGGGGGACAGGGACTGGCTACACCTTC. It translates to CASSWGTGTGYTF. The J gene is TRBJ1-2, the V gene TRBV19; 9 positions match TRBD1. The CDR3 loop spans 13 amino acids. Germline values: CDR1 LNHDA, CDR2 SQIVND (reference sequence). V shed 5 bases and J 7 bases; nucleotides not matched to a gene: 5.

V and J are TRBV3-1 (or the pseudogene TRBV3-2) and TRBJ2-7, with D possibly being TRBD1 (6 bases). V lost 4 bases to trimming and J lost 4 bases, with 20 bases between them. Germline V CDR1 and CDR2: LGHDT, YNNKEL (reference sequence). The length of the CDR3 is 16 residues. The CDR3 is CASSLTTLRGSYEQYF. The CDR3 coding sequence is TGTGCCAGCAGCCTCACTACACTGAGGGGGAGTTACGAGCAGTACTTC.

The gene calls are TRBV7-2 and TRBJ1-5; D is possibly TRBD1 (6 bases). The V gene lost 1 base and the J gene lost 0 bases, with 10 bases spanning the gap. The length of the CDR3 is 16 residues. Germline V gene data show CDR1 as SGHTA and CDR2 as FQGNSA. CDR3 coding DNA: TGTGCCAGCAGCTTAGGGACAGCGCATAGCAATCAGCCCCAGCATTTT. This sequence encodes CASSLGTAHSNQPQHF. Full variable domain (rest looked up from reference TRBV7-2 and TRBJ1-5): GAGVSQSPSNKVTEKGKDVELRCDPISGHTALYWYRQSLGQGLEFLIYFQGNSAPDKSGLPSDRFSAERTGGSVSTLTIQRTQQEDSAVYLCASSLGTAHSNQPQHFGDGTRLSIL.

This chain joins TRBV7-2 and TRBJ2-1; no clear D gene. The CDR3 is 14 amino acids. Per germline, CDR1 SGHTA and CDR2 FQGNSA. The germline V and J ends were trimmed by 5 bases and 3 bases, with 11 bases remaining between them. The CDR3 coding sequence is TGTGCCAGCAGCGGCCGTCCCCTCTACAATGAGCAGTTCTTC. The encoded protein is CASSGRPLYNEQFF.

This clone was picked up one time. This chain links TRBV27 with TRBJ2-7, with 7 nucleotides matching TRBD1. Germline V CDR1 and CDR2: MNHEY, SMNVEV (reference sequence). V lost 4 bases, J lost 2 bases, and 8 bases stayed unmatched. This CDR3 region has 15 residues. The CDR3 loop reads CASSSLGTEPYEQYF. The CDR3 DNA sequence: TGTGCCAGCAGTTCCCTCGGGACAGAGCCCTACGAGCAGTACTTC.

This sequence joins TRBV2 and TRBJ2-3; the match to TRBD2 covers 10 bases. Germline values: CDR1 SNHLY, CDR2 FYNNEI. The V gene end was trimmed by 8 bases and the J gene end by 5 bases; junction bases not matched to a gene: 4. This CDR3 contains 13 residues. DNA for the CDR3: TGTGCCAGCGGGAGCGGGGGGGAAGATACGCAGTATTTT. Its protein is CASGSGGEDTQYF.